Listed here are 18 T cell receptor beta chains from one sample, sequenced in a study of CD8+ T cells in alopecia areata. The treatment is: oral pan-JAK inhibitor, 5-10 mg twice daily. Sequencing templates came from extracted RNA that was reverse transcribed into cDNA. Profiled with immunoSEQ multiplex PCR; TCRdb holds only in-frame clones, not every one. The table has about 70,000 clones, roughly 30% seen once. Sample: CD8+ T cells sorted from blood, taken at week 4, from a patient treated with tofacitinib. All receptors come from a human donor with alopecia areata.

The V call is TRBV30, the J call TRBJ2-7; 9 positions agree with TRBD2. The ends lost 4 bases at V and 2 bases at J; junction bases unmatched: 9. Germline lookup yields CDR1 GTSNPN and CDR2 SVGIG (reference sequence). The CDR3 loop spans 15 amino acids. This CDR3 reads CAWTFAGGTPYEQYF. The DNA for the CDR3 is TGTGCCTGGACGTTCGCGGGAGGGACACCCTACGAGCAGTACTTC.

The chain uses TRBV25-1 and TRBJ2-2; TRBD1 matches at 9 bases. The V and J ends lost 4 bases and 6 bases, in that order; junction bases with no gene match: 3. This CDR3 comprises 14 residues. Germline values: CDR1 MGHDK, CDR2 SYGVNS. CDR3 sequence: CASSGTGVPGELFF. The CDR3 DNA reads as TGTGCCAGCAGTGGGACAGGGGTTCCCGGGGAGCTGTTTTTT.

A few counts support this clone. V is TRBV7-9 and J is TRBJ2-4; D gene unclear. The ends were cut back, 8 bases at V and 0 bases at J, with 17 bases in the middle. CDR3 size: 16 residues. The germline gives CDR1 SEHNR, CDR2 FQNEAQ (reference sequence). CDR3 sequence reads: CASAGPVALAKNIQYF. The CDR3 coding sequence is TGTGCCAGCGCCGGGCCGGTTGCCCTAGCCAAAAACATTCAGTACTTC.

This chain joins TRBV5-1 and TRBJ2-1, with TRBD2 matching over 9 bases. Per the germline V gene, CDR1 is SGHRS and CDR2 is YFSETQ. V trimming: 5 bases; J trimming: 4 bases; junction bases outside the gene matches: 7. The CDR3 extends over 15 amino acids. CDR3 nucleotide sequence: TGCGCCAGCAGACCGACTAGCGGAGCATACAATGAGCAGTTCTTC. Residues: CASRPTSGAYNEQFF.

The rearrangement uses TRBV27 and TRBJ2-7, with TRBD2 as a possible D gene (6 bases). The germline gives CDR1 MNHEY, CDR2 SMNVEV (reference sequence). Trimming removed 4 bases from V and 5 bases from J, with 12 bases in between. The CDR3 is 13 amino acids. The CDR3 spells CASSWSGVNEQYF. The DNA of the CDR3 is TGTGCCAGCAGTTGGTCGGGAGTAAACGAGCAGTACTTC.

This clone was seen a few times. V usage is TRBV4-1 and J usage is TRBJ2-1, with no clear D. Germline V CDR1 and CDR2: MGHRA, YSYEKL. Trimming took 0 bases from V and 4 from J, leaving 13 bases between them. The CDR3 length is 16 residues. This CDR3 reads CASSQEAAVGYNEQFF. As DNA, the CDR3 is TGCGCCAGCAGCCAAGAAGCTGCAGTGGGGTACAATGAGCAGTTCTTC.

The rearrangement joins TRBV4-1 to TRBJ1-1, with a weak D call TRBD1 (6 bases). This CDR3 is 18 amino acids long. V was clipped by 0 bases and J by 1 base, with 18 bases between them. Germline loops: CDR1 MGHRA, CDR2 YSYEKL. The CDR3 loop is CASSQDTAGGGWNTEAFF. CDR3 in DNA: TGCGCCAGCAGCCAAGATACAGCGGGGGGCGGTTGGAACACTGAAGCTTTCTTT.

This clone was counted only a few times. At the DNA level, this CDR3 is encoded by other sequences in the same sample as well. The chain is built from TRBV29-1 and TRBJ2-1; 9 bases fit TRBD1. The junction had 2 bases not matched to a gene; V was cut back by 1 base and J by 4 bases. Per the germline V gene, CDR1 is SQVTM and CDR2 is ANQGSEA. This CDR3 is built from 14 residues. The DNA of the CDR3 is TGCAGCGTTGAAGGGACAGGGGCTTACAATGAGCAGTTCTTC. As protein: CSVEGTGAYNEQFF.

The chain couples TRBV27 to TRBJ2-6; D may be TRBD2 (5 bases). The V and J ends lost 5 bases and 1 base respectively, with 12 bases between them. The CDR3 sequence is 16 residues long. The V gene's germline CDR1 is MNHEY and CDR2 SMNVEV (reference sequence). The CDR3 bases are TGTGCCAGCAGTGAACGCAGGAGGTCTGGGGCCAACGTCCTGACTTTC. It yields the protein CASSERRRSGANVLTF.

This chain uses TRBV7-9 with TRBJ2-2, with D perhaps being TRBD1 or TRBD2 (5 bases each). Trimming took off 2 bases at V and 0 bases at J, with 10 bases between the two ends. The CDR3 length is 16 residues. Germline V CDR1 and CDR2: SEHNR, FQNEAQ (reference sequence). In DNA, the CDR3 is TGTGCCAGCAGCTTAAAGGGGACCGCGAACACCGGGGAGCTGTTTTTT. Its translation is CASSLKGTANTGELFF.

This clone has more than one count but fewer than ten. The rearrangement uses TRBV18 and TRBJ2-5, with D maybe TRBD1 (6 bases). The V end was cut by 0 bases, the J end by 5 bases, with 13 bases between. Germline-derived CDR1 and CDR2 are KGHSH and LQKENI. The CDR3 runs to 15 residues. The chain's CDR3 is CASSPPRQGRETQYF. CDR3 sequence (DNA): TGTGCCAGCTCACCACCGAGGCAGGGGCGCGAGACCCAGTACTTC.

This clone was counted only a few times. V is TRBV7-2 and J is TRBJ1-5, with D hard to call. CDR3 length equals 14 residues. CDR1 and CDR2 (germline): SGHTA, FQGNSA. Deletions cut 3 bases from V and 6 bases from J, with 12 bases between. CDR3 in DNA: TGTGCCAGCAGCTTCACCGGGAGGGTTCAGCCCCAGCATTTT. This encodes CASSFTGRVQPQHF.

The rearrangement joins TRBV20-1 to TRBJ2-7; no clear D gene. The V gene lost 2 bases and the J gene lost 2 bases, with 4 bases spanning the gap. The CDR3 totals 11 residues. CDR1 and CDR2 from the germline V gene are DFQATT and SNEGSKA (reference sequence). The CDR3 region is CSARPTYEQYF. CDR3 bases: TGCAGTGCTAGACCCACCTACGAGCAGTACTTC.

The rearrangement uses TRBV27 and TRBJ1-1; perhaps TRBD1 as D (5 bases). The CDR3 sequence is 13 residues long. In germline, CDR1 is MNHEY, CDR2 SMNVEV (reference sequence). The germline V and J ends were trimmed by 8 bases and 8 bases, with 18 bases remaining between them. DNA of the CDR3: TGTGCCAGCGCCATAGGGCCGGGACCCGAAGCTTTCTTT. Protein product: CASAIGPGPEAFF.

The rearrangement links TRBV29-1 to TRBJ2-5; D possibly corresponds to TRBD2 (5 bases). The CDR3 totals 12 residues. Germline CDR1 is SQVTM and CDR2 is ANQGSEA. The V and J ends lost 4 bases and 2 bases respectively, with 8 bases between them. The CDR3 is CSVAGFQETQYF. The DNA of the CDR3 is TGCAGCGTTGCGGGGTTTCAAGAGACCCAGTACTTC.

This clone showed up just a few times. The J gene is TRBJ1-2, the V gene TRBV30; a possible D gene is TRBD1 (6 bases). Germline assignment: CDR1 GTSNPN and CDR2 SVGIG (reference sequence). V gave up 8 bases and J gave up 3 bases, with 19 bases separating them. The length of the CDR3 is 14 residues. CDR3 DNA: TGTGCCGGGGGTCGGGGACACCATGACTATGGCTACACCTTC. Protein product: CAGGRGHHDYGYTF.

This clone was seen more than once but under ten times. V is TRBV13 and J is TRBJ2-2, with 12 nucleotides matching TRBD2. The germline CDR1 and CDR2 sequences are PRHDT and FYEKMQ (reference sequence). V lost 5 bases to trimming and J lost 5 bases; unmatched junction nucleotides: 6. This CDR3 is built from 16 residues. CDR3 sequence (DNA): TGTGCCAGCAGCCCCTCGACTAGCGGGAGTACCGGGGAGCTGTTTTTT. Translation: CASSPSTSGSTGELFF.

This CDR3 is CASSPTQGSSGYTF. The CDR3 coding sequence is TGTGCCAGCAGTCCAACACAGGGAAGCAGTGGCTACACCTTC. The chain links TRBV27 to TRBJ1-2; D possibly corresponds to TRBD1 (6 bases). CDR1 MNHEY and CDR2 SMNVEV come from the germline V gene (reference sequence). V lost 5 bases to trimming and J lost 7 bases, with 17 bases between them. The CDR3 is 14 residues long.